Each of the 27 T cell receptor beta chains below was sequenced from the same sample in a study of T cell responses to AZD1222 COVID-19 vaccine. This table comes from immunoSEQ multiplex PCR, and its TCRdb copy is limited to in-frame clones, with some not included. The sample contains some 130,000 clones, approximately 85% of which appear only once. The sample consisted of peripheral blood, taken on day 0 of AZD1222 vaccination. The source is an adult in good health.

Only a few counts were recorded for this clone. The chain couples TRBV14 to TRBJ1-2; no reliable D call. V lost 1 base to trimming and J lost 4 bases, with 7 bases between them. The CDR3 contains 13 residues. From germline, CDR1 is SGHDN and CDR2 FVKESK. The CDR3 sequence is CASSQVAAYGYTF. In DNA, the CDR3 is TGTGCCAGCAGCCAAGTAGCAGCCTATGGCTACACCTTC.

This clone came up once. This chain links TRBV24-1 with TRBJ1-2; weak D call: TRBD1 (5 bases). The germline V gene has CDR1 KGHDR and CDR2 SFDVKD. The CDR3 has 15 residues. V shed 2 bases and J shed 5 bases, with 14 bases lying between them. CDR3 in DNA: TGTGCCACCAGTGATTCGGGGGACCGAAGATATGGCTACACCTTC. Translating it yields CATSDSGDRRYGYTF.

This clone was observed a single time. The chain carries TRBV7-2 and TRBJ2-5, with D perhaps TRBD1 (5 bases). The germline V and J ends were trimmed by 1 base and 5 bases, with 5 bases remaining between them. The CDR3 totals 12 residues. CDR1 is SGHTA and CDR2 is FQGNSA in the germline V gene. The CDR3 protein is CASSLDRETQYF. In nucleotides, the CDR3 is TGTGCCAGCAGCTTAGACAGGGAGACCCAGTACTTC.

V is TRBV13 and J is TRBJ2-4; 15 bases align to TRBD2. CDR1 is PRHDT, CDR2 FYEKMQ, per germline (reference sequence). CDR3 length: 18 amino acids. Trimming removed 4 bases from V and 1 base from J; junction bases left unmatched: 5. As DNA, the CDR3 is TGTGCCAGCAGCTCCAGGACTAGCGGGAGGGGGGCCAAAAACATTCAGTACTTC. Translation gives CASSSRTSGRGAKNIQYF.

V and J are TRBV14 and TRBJ1-2; D perhaps matches TRBD1 (5 bases). Germline CDR1 reads SGHDN; CDR2 reads FVKESK. This CDR3 is built from 13 residues. V was cut by 3 bases and J by 4 bases, with 9 bases left in between. CDR3 sequence reads: CASSQGRLYGYTF. The CDR3, as DNA: TGTGCCAGCAGCCAGGGGCGGCTCTATGGCTACACCTTC.

This chain joins TRBV7-3 and TRBJ2-2; TRBD1 agrees at 7 bases. V lost 5 bases to trimming and J lost 1 base; unmatched junction nucleotides: 10. The CDR3 is 17 residues long. Germline V gives CDR1 SGHTA, CDR2 FQGTGA. CDR3 sequence (DNA): TGTGCCAGCAGCGCCTGGGACAGCAGATTGAACACCGGGGAGCTGTTTTTT. It encodes CASSAWDSRLNTGELFF. The full variable domain, in which reference TRBV7-3 and TRBJ2-2 provide the parts outside the CDR3, is GAGVSQTPSNKVTEKGKYVELRCDPISGHTALYWYRQSLGQGPEFLIYFQGTGAADDSGLPNDRFFAVRPEGSVSTLKIQRTERGDSAVYLCASSAWDSRLNTGELFFGEGSRLTVL.

Comments on this clone: A junction end diverges from the germline sequence, so it may reflect a read error. This sequence joins TRBV7-7 and TRBJ1-1; D is unclear. The CDR3 contains 13 residues. In germline, CDR1 is SSHAT, CDR2 FNYEAQ (reference sequence). This CDR3 reads CASSLDLNTEAFF. The CDR3 nucleotides read TGTGCTAGCAGCTTAGATCTGAACACTGAAGCTTTCTTT. The complete variable domain, with remaining parts taken from reference TRBV7-7 and TRBJ1-1, reads GAGVSQSPRYKVTKRGQDVTLRCDPISSHATLYWYQQALGQGPEFLTYFNYEAQPDKSGLPSDRFSAERPEGSISTLTIQRTEQRDSAMYRCASSLDLNTEAFFGQGTRLTVV.

The genes are TRBV5-1 and TRBJ1-5, with D maybe TRBD1 (6 bases). The germline V and J ends were trimmed by 2 bases and 6 bases, with 9 bases remaining between them. Germline CDR1 reads SGHRS; CDR2 reads YFSETQ. This CDR3 is built from 13 residues. CDR3 sequence: CASSLQGSQPQHF. CDR3 in DNA: TGCGCCAGCAGCTTACAGGGATCTCAGCCCCAGCATTTT.

The rearrangement links TRBV7-8 to TRBJ2-1; 8 bases line up with TRBD2. The CDR3 contains 16 residues. Germline V CDR1 and CDR2: SGHVS, FQNEAQ. V shed 3 bases and J 9 bases; nucleotides not matched to a gene: 13. The CDR3 bases are TGTGCCAGCAGCTTGGGAGGGGGAGCGGGAGTTCGTGAGCAGTTCTTC. Its translation is CASSLGGGAGVREQFF.

This clone qualifies as large. The chain employs TRBV11-3 and TRBJ2-3; 8 positions agree with TRBD1. Germline V gives CDR1 SGHNT, CDR2 YENEEA. The length of the CDR3 is 14 residues. The V and J ends lost 2 bases and 6 bases, in that order; junction bases with no gene match: 4. CDR3 protein: CASSLQGAGDTQYF. The CDR3 DNA sequence: TGTGCCAGCAGCTTACAGGGGGCTGGGGATACGCAGTATTTT.

The chain joins TRBV19 to TRBJ1-6; no reliable D call. The CDR3 contains 14 residues. V was shortened by 5 bases and J by 5 bases, with 10 bases between the two germline ends. Germline CDR1 and CDR2: LNHDA and SQIVND (reference sequence). The DNA of the CDR3 is TGTGCCAGTAGTTGGGCCAGAGATAATTCACCCCTCCACTTT. Residues: CASSWARDNSPLHF.

This clone was found a few times. The chain joins TRBV7-9 to TRBJ1-1; D is unclear. V lost 4 bases, J lost 4 bases, and 16 bases lay in between. CDR3 length: 15 amino acids. Germline V lookup: CDR1 SEHNR, CDR2 FQNEAQ (reference sequence). CDR3 nucleotide sequence: TGTGCCAGCAGCTATGTGTCCACAAGTTCCACTGAAGCTTTCTTT. It codes for CASSYVSTSSTEAFF.

The rearrangement joins TRBV6-2 or TRBV6-3 to TRBJ2-3; D remains unclear. Trimming removed 0 bases at V and 6 bases at J, with 4 bases between. Germline lookup yields CDR1 MNHEY and CDR2 SVGEGT. This CDR3 region has 12 residues. CDR3 amino acids: CASSYSRDTQYF. As DNA, the CDR3 is TGTGCCAGCAGTTACTCGAGGGATACGCAGTATTTT.

The chain uses TRBV5-4 and TRBJ2-7; weak D call: TRBD1 (5 bases). CDR3 size: 11 residues. V lost 6 bases, J lost 4 bases, and 8 bases lay in between. Germline CDR1 is SGHNT and CDR2 is YYREEE (reference sequence). The CDR3 is CASTPGYEQYF. DNA for the CDR3: TGTGCCAGCACCCCAGGGTACGAGCAGTACTTC.

This chain connects TRBV7-9 to TRBJ1-2; 9 nucleotides agree with TRBD1. With 5 bases clipped from V and 5 bases from J, the junction kept 6 bases outside the gene matches. This CDR3 contains 14 residues. Germline CDR1 reads SEHNR; CDR2 reads FQNEAQ (reference sequence). CDR3 in amino acids: CASSPQGAGYGYTF. CDR3 sequence (DNA): TGTGCCAGCAGCCCACAGGGGGCTGGGTATGGCTACACCTTC.

V and J are TRBV7-6 and TRBJ2-1; the D gene could be TRBD1 or TRBD2 (5 bases each). V was cut by 0 bases and J by 3 bases, with 6 bases left in between. CDR3 length: 14 residues. Per germline, CDR1 SGHVS and CDR2 FNYEAQ. As DNA, the CDR3 is TGTGCCAGCAGCTTAGCGGGGGACTACAATGAGCAGTTCTTC. It is translated as CASSLAGDYNEQFF. Using reference TRBV7-6 and TRBJ2-1 for the parts outside the CDR3, the full variable domain is GAGVSQSPRYKVTKRGQDVALRCDPISGHVSLYWYRQALGQGPEFLTYFNYEAQQDKSGLPNDRFSAERPEGSISTLTIQRTEQRDSAMYRCASSLAGDYNEQFFGPGTRLTVL.

This chain joins TRBV30 and TRBJ2-7; TRBD1 agrees at 8 bases. J was trimmed by 5 bases and V by 1 base; bases with no gene match: 4. This CDR3 contains 13 residues. Germline lookup yields CDR1 GTSNPN and CDR2 SVGIG (reference sequence). The CDR3 coding sequence is TGTGCCTGGAGTGGACAGGGGTTCGACGAGCAGTACTTC. Its protein is CAWSGQGFDEQYF.

The gene calls are TRBV6-2 or TRBV6-3 and TRBJ2-1; 9 bases are shared with TRBD2. Trimming took 2 bases from V and 7 from J; bases not matched to a gene: 9. The CDR3 extends over 16 amino acids. The V gene's germline CDR1 is MNHEY and CDR2 SVGEGT. CDR3 protein: CASSYAGGPSRNEQFF. DNA for the CDR3: TGTGCCAGCAGTTACGCGGGAGGGCCCTCTAGGAATGAGCAGTTCTTC.

This chain joins TRBV7-9 and TRBJ1-2; no clear D gene. Trimming took off 4 bases at V and 8 bases at J, with 17 bases between the two ends. Looked up from germline, CDR1 is SEHNR and CDR2 is FQNEAQ (reference sequence). The CDR3 consists of 14 residues. CDR3 in DNA: TGTGCCAGCAGCTCAACACACGTCCCGGGGGGCTACACCTTC. It specifies CASSSTHVPGGYTF. The complete variable domain, with remaining parts taken from reference TRBV7-9 and TRBJ1-2, reads DTGVSQNPRHKITKRGQNVTFRCDPISEHNRLYWYRQTLGQGPEFLTYFQNEAQLEKSRLLSDRFSAERPKGSFSTLEIQRTEQGDSAMYLCASSSTHVPGGYTFGSGTRLTVV.

The rearrangement uses TRBV5-4 and TRBJ2-7; no clear D. The CDR3 runs 15 residues. From germline, CDR1 is SGHNT and CDR2 YYREEE (reference sequence). Deletions cut 0 bases from V and 0 bases from J, with 10 bases between. This CDR3 reads CASSLAGRSSYEQYF. The CDR3 region has the DNA TGTGCCAGCAGCTTGGCAGGTAGGAGCTCCTACGAGCAGTACTTC.

J is TRBJ2-2 and V is TRBV6-5, with no clear D. Germline V gene data show CDR1 as MNHEY and CDR2 as SVGAGI. The CDR3 has 12 amino acids. V gave up 10 bases and J gave up 3 bases, with 9 bases separating them. This CDR3 is CATRTHTGELFF. CDR3 in DNA: TGTGCCACCCGGACCCACACCGGGGAGCTGTTTTTT.

The chain uses TRBV27 and TRBJ1-6; D is ambiguous. Germline V gene sequence: CDR1 MNHEY, CDR2 SMNVEV (reference sequence). This CDR3 has 18 amino acids. The V gene lost 6 bases and the J gene lost 0 bases, with 18 bases spanning the gap. The CDR3 is CASSLIGSSSSYNSPLHF. The CDR3 DNA is TGTGCCAGCAGCCTAATCGGGTCCTCGAGCTCCTATAATTCACCCCTCCACTTT.

The chain recombines TRBV4-1 with TRBJ2-7; D may be TRBD1 (6 bases). CDR1 MGHRA and CDR2 YSYEKL come from the germline V gene. Deletions cut 1 base from V and 3 bases from J, with 10 bases between. The CDR3 totals 14 residues. CDR3: CASSQVVGGYEQYF. CDR3 sequence (DNA): TGCGCCAGCAGCCAAGTCGTAGGGGGCTACGAGCAGTACTTC.

A single count supports this clone. Written as DNA, the CDR3 is TGTGCCAGCAGCTCGCCGGTGGGTCCTCGCGGGGCTTACGAGCAGTACTTC. Protein sequence: CASSSPVGPRGAYEQYF. V is TRBV7-9 and J is TRBJ2-7, with a tentative D call TRBD2 (6 bases). The V gene's germline CDR1 is SEHNR and CDR2 FQNEAQ (reference sequence). This CDR3 spans 17 amino acids. The V and J ends lost 4 bases and 4 bases respectively, with 23 bases between them.

The CDR3 loop reads CARSPQGWRVIYF. In DNA, the CDR3 is TGTGCCAGAAGCCCCCAGGGTTGGAGGGTAATATATTTT. The rearrangement links TRBV5-3 to TRBJ1-3; D perhaps matches TRBD1 (5 bases). TRBV5-3 is given ORF status, its function remaining uncertain. V was shortened by 4 bases and J by 13 bases, with 18 bases between the two germline ends. The CDR3 is 13 amino acids.

This sequence joins TRBV19 and TRBJ2-1; D is undetermined. The CDR3 runs 14 residues. Germline V gives CDR1 LNHDA, CDR2 SQIVND (reference sequence). The V and J ends lost 10 bases and 2 bases respectively, with 15 bases between them. The CDR3 DNA reads TGTGCCACTTCGGCGGCGACCGCCTACAATGAGCAGTTCTTC. Amino acids: CATSAATAYNEQFF. Filled out from reference TRBV19 and TRBJ2-1, the complete variable domain reads DGGITQSPKYLFRKEGQNVTLSCEQNLNHDAMYWYRQDPGQGLRLIYYSQIVNDFQKGDIAEGYSVSREKKESFPLTVTSAQKNPTAFYLCATSAATAYNEQFFGPGTRLTVL.

The rearrangement uses TRBV30 and TRBJ2-7; no reliable D call. V lost 3 bases, J lost 0 bases, and 12 bases lay in between. The CDR3 contains 14 residues. Germline CDR1 reads GTSNPN; CDR2 reads SVGIG (reference sequence). The CDR3 nucleotides read TGTGCCTGGAGCGGAAGCCCTTTCTCCTACGAGCAGTACTTC. It codes for CAWSGSPFSYEQYF.